One sample yielded the 29 T cell receptor beta chains listed below, sequenced in a study of shared clonotypes between healthy human individuals. TCRdb's copy holds only in-frame clones and misses some; the assay was immunoSEQ multiplex PCR. This table holds about 1,500,000 clones, approximately 97% found once. Sequences were obtained from naive CD4+ T cells sorted from blood. Subset given: CD45RA+ positively selected. The receptor source for this set is a man under 40 in good health.

The chain employs TRBV23-1 and TRBJ2-7, with 9 bases aligning to TRBD1. TRBV23-1 is sorted into the ORF group, with uncertain function. Unmatched junction bases numbered 11, after V lost 8 bases and J lost 6 bases. This CDR3 comprises 14 residues. The CDR3 sequence: CASGTGTGPGEQYF. CDR3 in DNA: TGCGCCAGCGGAACCGGGACAGGGCCAGGCGAGCAGTACTTC.

CDR3 DNA: TGTGCCAGCAGCATGGACTATCAGCAGTACTTC. It yields the protein CASSMDYQQYF. The genes are TRBV5-8 and TRBJ2-7; tentative D call: TRBD2 (6 bases). The CDR3 has 11 amino acids. Germline CDR1 is SGHTS and CDR2 is YDEGEE. Deletions cut 4 bases from V and 8 bases from J, with 10 bases between.

The J gene is TRBJ1-3, the V gene TRBV9; no clear D gene. Germline V gene lookup returns CDR1 SGDLS and CDR2 YYNGEE. V shed 2 bases and J shed 1 base, with 10 bases lying between them. There are 15 residues in the CDR3. The CDR3 protein is CASSVGVLSGNTIYF. The CDR3 region has the DNA TGTGCCAGCAGCGTGGGAGTTTTATCTGGAAACACCATATATTTT.

The rearrangement links TRBV7-3 to TRBJ2-2; TRBD2 agrees at 7 bases. CDR1 is SGHTA, CDR2 FQGTGA, per germline. This CDR3 spans 16 amino acids. V lost 1 base, J lost 2 bases, and 4 bases stayed unmatched. The CDR3 DNA reads TGTGCCAGCAGCTTAAGTCCTAGCGGAAACACCGGGGAGCTGTTTTTT. It specifies CASSLSPSGNTGELFF. The full variable domain, its missing parts supplied by reference TRBV7-3 and TRBJ2-2, is GAGVSQTPSNKVTEKGKYVELRCDPISGHTALYWYRQSLGQGPEFLIYFQGTGAADDSGLPNDRFFAVRPEGSVSTLKIQRTERGDSAVYLCASSLSPSGNTGELFFGEGSRLTVL.

This chain uses TRBV7-2 with TRBJ2-7; 8 positions agree with TRBD2. This CDR3 spans 15 amino acids. Looked up from germline, CDR1 is SGHTA and CDR2 is FQGNSA. The junction had 6 bases not matched to a gene; V was cut back by 0 bases and J by 5 bases. The chain's CDR3 is CASSLAGGGLNEQYF. Written as DNA, the CDR3 is TGTGCCAGCAGCTTAGCCGGCGGGGGGCTGAACGAGCAGTACTTC.

This clone was detected a few times. The V gene is TRBV4-1, the J gene TRBJ1-2; D perhaps matches TRBD1 (5 bases). The CDR3 is 15 amino acids. Germline loops: CDR1 MGHRA, CDR2 YSYEKL. V was pared by 2 bases and J by 8 bases, with 18 bases between. The CDR3, as DNA: TGCGCCAGCAGCCAAACAGGACAAGCTGCGGGGGGCTACACCTTC. It is translated as CASSQTGQAAGGYTF.

This clone occurred once. An end of the junction differs from the germline gene, which may be a read error. This chain joins TRBV10-3 and TRBJ2-7; either TRBD1 or TRBD2 may fit D (5 bases each). Per the germline V gene, CDR1 is ENHRY and CDR2 is SYGVKD. This CDR3 spans 14 amino acids. The CDR3 loop is CAIRESGTQGSQYF. Written as DNA, the CDR3 is TGTGCCATCAGAGAGTCCGGGACCCAAGGATCCCAGTACTTC.

The V gene is TRBV28, the J gene TRBJ2-7; 11 nucleotides align to TRBD2. Germline CDR1 reads MDHEN; CDR2 reads SYDVKM. V was clipped by 8 bases and J by 0 bases; unmatched bases: 9. The CDR3 consists of 16 residues. DNA for the CDR3: TGTGCCAGCGTCGGACTAGCGGGTTCACACTCCTACGAGCAGTACTTC. Translating gives CASVGLAGSHSYEQYF.

The chain employs TRBV5-4 and TRBJ2-5; D is unclear. Trimming took off 2 bases at V and 4 bases at J, with 9 bases between the two ends. The CDR3 spans 13 residues. CDR1 and CDR2 from the germline V gene are SGHNT and YYREEE (reference sequence). The CDR3: CASSFSAGETQYF. CDR3 in DNA: TGTGCCAGCAGCTTTTCGGCCGGAGAGACCCAGTACTTC.

As regards this clone: This specimen includes other DNA sequences encoding the same CDR3. The rearrangement links TRBV5-1 to TRBJ1-2; possible D gene TRBD1, 5 bases. The V end lost 4 bases, the J end lost 6 bases, and 13 bases lay between the germline ends. There are 13 residues in the CDR3. The germline CDR1 and CDR2 sequences are SGHRS and YFSETQ. DNA for the CDR3: TGCGCCAGCAGCCGCGACAGCCCCGATGGCTACACCTTC. As protein: CASSRDSPDGYTF.

This chain joins TRBV15 and TRBJ1-4, with D hard to call. Deletions cut 1 base from V and 8 bases from J, with 20 bases between. CDR3 length equals 17 residues. The germline gives CDR1 LNHNV, CDR2 YYDKDF (reference sequence). The CDR3: CATSRGVQEGGEEKLFF. CDR3 DNA sequence: TGTGCCACCAGCAGAGGAGTTCAAGAGGGCGGCGAAGAAAAACTGTTTTTT.

The V call is TRBV7-9, the J call TRBJ1-3, with D hard to call. V lost 4 bases and J lost 0, with 10 bases in between. Germline V gene sequence: CDR1 SEHNR, CDR2 FQNEAQ (reference sequence). The CDR3 runs 15 residues. The CDR3 DNA follows: TGTGCCAGCAGCTCCCGATGGCTCTCTGGAAACACCATATATTTT. Translated: CASSSRWLSGNTIYF.

About this clone: The sample has other DNA sequences that encode this CDR3 too. The chain carries TRBV9 and TRBJ2-7, with 9 bases lining up with TRBD1. This CDR3 spans 14 amino acids. The germline V gene has CDR1 SGDLS and CDR2 YYNGEE. After removal of 4 bases from V and 3 bases from J, the junction contained 5 bases not matched to a gene. For the CDR3, the DNA is TGTGCCAGCAGCCCGGGACAGGGCGGCTACGAGCAGTACTTC. Translation: CASSPGQGGYEQYF.

In DNA form, the CDR3 reads TGTGCCAGCTCACCACTCAGGCCCGGGGAGTACAAAGGCGAAAAACTGTTTTTT. The encoded protein is CASSPLRPGEYKGEKLFF. The chain joins TRBV18 to TRBJ1-4; no reliable D call. Germline-derived CDR1 and CDR2 are KGHSH and LQKENI. The germline V and J ends were trimmed by 1 base and 8 bases, with 23 bases remaining between them. The CDR3 sequence is 18 residues long. The full variable domain, its missing parts supplied by reference TRBV18 and TRBJ1-4, is NAGVMQNPRHLVRRRGQEARLRCSPMKGHSHVYWYRQLPEEGLKFMVYLQKENIIDESGMPKERFSAEFPKEGPSILRIQQVVRGDSAAYFCASSPLRPGEYKGEKLFFGSGTQLSVL.

The genes are TRBV28 and TRBJ2-7; D remains unclear. This CDR3 is 13 amino acids long. The ends were cut back, 3 bases at V and 6 bases at J, with 12 bases in the middle. Germline loops: CDR1 MDHEN, CDR2 SYDVKM. CDR3 bases: TGTGCCAGCAGTTTGCTGGGAAGGTCCGAGCAGTACTTC. This sequence encodes CASSLLGRSEQYF.

Comments on this clone: Germline and junction disagree at one end, which may indicate a read error. The chain combines TRBV5-5 with TRBJ1-5; maybe TRBD1 (5 bases). The length of the CDR3 is 16 residues. Per germline, CDR1 SGHKS and CDR2 YYEKEE (reference sequence). The CDR3 loop is CASSPPGGDPNRPQHF. The CDR3 region has the DNA TGTGCCAGCAGCCCACCCGGGGGGGACCCTAATCGGCCCCAGCATTTT.

This chain joins TRBV7-6 and TRBJ2-3; tentative D call: TRBD2 (5 bases). This CDR3 has 16 amino acids. Germline CDR1 is SGHVS and CDR2 is FNYEAQ. With 5 bases removed from V and 2 bases from J, the gap between germline ends came to 17 bases. The CDR3 sequence: CASSPDASGYTDTQYF. The CDR3 bases are TGTGCCAGCAGCCCCGATGCCAGCGGCTACACAGATACGCAGTATTTT.

The chain couples TRBV27 to TRBJ2-3; D is unclear. V was shortened by 3 bases and J by 6 bases, with 10 bases between the two germline ends. CDR1 and CDR2 from the germline V gene are MNHEY and SMNVEV (reference sequence). This CDR3 comprises 13 residues. Written as DNA, the CDR3 is TGTGCCAGCAGTTTGCGGATGCGGGATACGCAGTATTTT. Its translation is CASSLRMRDTQYF.

V and J are TRBV28 and TRBJ1-1; TRBD1 matches 9 bases. Germline values: CDR1 MDHEN, CDR2 SYDVKM. The CDR3 spans 13 residues. Unmatched junction bases numbered 8, after V lost 4 bases and J lost 11 bases. The CDR3 nucleotides read TGTGCCAGCAGTTCTACTAACAGGGGGCGGGCTTTCTTT. Residues: CASSSTNRGRAFF.

CDR3 region: CASSQVWAGTDTYNEQFF. The CDR3 coding sequence is TGCGCCAGCAGCCAAGTTTGGGCGGGGACAGACACCTACAATGAGCAGTTCTTC. The chain links TRBV4-1 to TRBJ2-1; a possible D gene is TRBD1 (7 bases). Germline values: CDR1 MGHRA, CDR2 YSYEKL. Trimming left V 1 base short and J 2 bases short, with 18 bases between. The CDR3 runs 18 residues.

The chain carries TRBV13 and TRBJ2-7, with D perhaps matching TRBD1 or TRBD2 (5 bases each). Germline CDR1 reads PRHDT; CDR2 reads FYEKMQ (reference sequence). This CDR3 has 16 amino acids. Trimming removed 2 bases from V and 5 bases from J, with 19 bases in between. The CDR3 region is CASSLSSWQPGHEQYF. As DNA, the CDR3 is TGTGCCAGCAGCTTAAGCAGTTGGCAGCCGGGGCACGAGCAGTACTTC.

This clone was detected only a few times. This chain joins TRBV19 and TRBJ1-2, with D possibly being TRBD1 (5 bases). Trimming took 8 bases from V and 2 from J, leaving 12 bases between them. CDR1 and CDR2 from the germline V gene are LNHDA and SQIVND (reference sequence). This CDR3 region has 13 residues. CDR3 protein: CASRGDGNYGYTF. Here the CDR3 DNA reads TGTGCCAGTCGGGGGGACGGGAACTATGGCTACACCTTC.

This clone was found once. The chain links TRBV21-1 to TRBJ1-2; the D call in the table, TRBD1, was not verified against the DNA. TRBV21-1 constitutes a pseudogene. This CDR3 region has 13 residues. CDR3 nucleotide sequence: TGTGCCAGCAGCAAGACAGGTATCTATGGCTACACCTTC. Amino acids: CASSKTGIYGYTF.

This clone was observed a few times. The chain uses TRBV14 and TRBJ2-1; a weak D match, TRBD2 (5 bases). Looked up from germline, CDR1 is SGHDN and CDR2 is FVKESK. V was clipped by 2 bases and J by 7 bases, with 12 bases between them. The CDR3 totals 14 residues. This CDR3 reads CASSQFGGSNEQFF. The CDR3 coding sequence is TGTGCCAGCAGCCAATTCGGAGGATCAAATGAGCAGTTCTTC.

V is TRBV28 and J is TRBJ2-1, with 8 bases matching TRBD1. J lost 4 bases, V lost 7 bases, and 9 bases had no gene match. CDR1 and CDR2 from the germline V gene are MDHEN and SYDVKM. CDR3 length: 15 residues. The CDR3 loop is CASKVPQGAYNEQFF. CDR3 in DNA: TGTGCCAGCAAGGTCCCTCAGGGGGCGTACAATGAGCAGTTCTTC. The full variable domain, in which reference TRBV28 and TRBJ2-1 provide the parts outside the CDR3, is DVKVTQSSRYLVKRTGEKVFLECVQDMDHENMFWYRQDPGLGLRLIYFSYDVKMKEKGDIPEGYSVSREKKERFSLILESASTNQTSMYLCASKVPQGAYNEQFFGPGTRLTVL.

The chain is built from TRBV11-2 and TRBJ1-1; D possibly corresponds to TRBD1 (5 bases). The CDR3 contains 14 residues. The V end lost 7 bases, the J end lost 3 bases, and 15 bases lay between the germline ends. CDR1 and CDR2 from the germline V gene are SGHAT and FQNNGV. The CDR3 DNA is TGTGCCAGCACCAGGTTTGGGGGTGACACTGAAGCTTTCTTT. Amino acid sequence: CASTRFGGDTEAFF.

V usage is TRBV7-2 and J usage is TRBJ2-1, with TRBD2 matching over 9 bases. The V and J ends lost 0 bases and 0 bases, in that order; junction bases with no gene match: 0. The CDR3 sequence is 16 residues long. Germline lookup yields CDR1 SGHTA and CDR2 FQGNSA. The CDR3 region has the DNA TGTGCCAGCAGCTTAGCTAGCGGGAGCTCCTACAATGAGCAGTTCTTC. This sequence encodes CASSLASGSSYNEQFF.

The chain joins TRBV7-8 to TRBJ1-1; no clear D gene. The CDR3 length is 14 residues. The germline V gene has CDR1 SGHVS and CDR2 FQNEAQ. Trimming stripped 0 bases from V and 1 base from J, with 6 bases between. In DNA form, the CDR3 reads TGTGCCAGCAGCTTAGCGTGGGGGAACACTGAAGCTTTCTTT. Translating it yields CASSLAWGNTEAFF.

The rearrangement uses TRBV9 and TRBJ2-2; 10 positions agree with TRBD1. CDR3 size: 16 residues. Germline values: CDR1 SGDLS, CDR2 YYNGEE. With V trimmed by 4 bases and J by 5 bases, 8 bases remained unmatched. Here the CDR3 reads CASSTRQGAVTGELFF. For the CDR3, the DNA is TGTGCCAGCAGCACTCGACAGGGGGCAGTTACCGGGGAGCTGTTTTTT.